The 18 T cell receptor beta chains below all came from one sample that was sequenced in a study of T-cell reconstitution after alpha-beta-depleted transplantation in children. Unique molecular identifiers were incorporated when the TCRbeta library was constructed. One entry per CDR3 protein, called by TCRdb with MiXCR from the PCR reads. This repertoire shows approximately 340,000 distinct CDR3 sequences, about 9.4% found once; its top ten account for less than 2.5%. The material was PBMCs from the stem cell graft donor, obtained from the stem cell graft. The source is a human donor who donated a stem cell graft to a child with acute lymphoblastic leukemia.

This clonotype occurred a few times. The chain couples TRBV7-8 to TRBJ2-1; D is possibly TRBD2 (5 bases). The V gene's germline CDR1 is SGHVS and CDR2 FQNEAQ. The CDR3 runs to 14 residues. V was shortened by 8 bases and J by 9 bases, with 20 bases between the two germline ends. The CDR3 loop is CASGGPTLSGEQFF. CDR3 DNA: TGTGCCAGCGGAGGCCCCACCCTGTCGGGTGAGCAGTTCTTC.

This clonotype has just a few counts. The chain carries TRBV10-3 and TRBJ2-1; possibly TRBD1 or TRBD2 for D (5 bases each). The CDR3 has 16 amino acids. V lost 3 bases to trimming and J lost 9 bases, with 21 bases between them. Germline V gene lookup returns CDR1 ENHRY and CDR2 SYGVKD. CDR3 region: CAISDPGTTPGVEQFF. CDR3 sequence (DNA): TGTGCCATCAGTGATCCTGGGACCACCCCCGGGGTTGAGCAGTTCTTC.

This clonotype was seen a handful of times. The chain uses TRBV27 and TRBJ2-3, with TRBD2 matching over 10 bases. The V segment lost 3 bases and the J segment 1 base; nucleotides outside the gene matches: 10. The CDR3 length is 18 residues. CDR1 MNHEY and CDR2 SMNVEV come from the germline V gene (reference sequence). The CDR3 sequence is CASSFSLAGVARTDTQYF. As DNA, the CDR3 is TGTGCCAGCAGTTTTTCGCTAGCGGGAGTCGCTCGCACAGATACGCAGTATTTT.

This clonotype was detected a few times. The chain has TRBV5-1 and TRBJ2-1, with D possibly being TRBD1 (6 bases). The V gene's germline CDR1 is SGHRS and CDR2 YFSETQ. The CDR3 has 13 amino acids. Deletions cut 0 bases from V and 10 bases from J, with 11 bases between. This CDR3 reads CASSLVQGSEQFF. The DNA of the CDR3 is TGCGCCAGCAGCTTGGTTCAGGGGTCAGAGCAGTTCTTC. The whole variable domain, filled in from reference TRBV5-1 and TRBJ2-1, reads KAGVTQTPRYLIKTRGQQVTLSCSPISGHRSVSWYQQTPGQGLQFLFEYFSETQRNKGNFPGRFSGRQFSNSRSEMNVSTLELGDSALYLCASSLVQGSEQFFGPGTRLTVL.

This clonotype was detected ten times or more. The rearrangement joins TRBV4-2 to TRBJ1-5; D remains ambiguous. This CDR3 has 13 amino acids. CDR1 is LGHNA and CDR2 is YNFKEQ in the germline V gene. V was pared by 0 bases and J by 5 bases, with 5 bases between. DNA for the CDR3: TGTGCCAGCAGCCAAGATTGGCATCAGCCCCAGCATTTT. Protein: CASSQDWHQPQHF.

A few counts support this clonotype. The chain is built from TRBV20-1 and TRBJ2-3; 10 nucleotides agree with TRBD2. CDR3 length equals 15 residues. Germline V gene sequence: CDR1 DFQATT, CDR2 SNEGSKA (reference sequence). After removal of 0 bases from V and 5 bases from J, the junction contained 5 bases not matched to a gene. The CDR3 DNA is TGCAGTGCTAGAGATGTACTAGCGGGAATAGATACGCAGTATTTT. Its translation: CSARDVLAGIDTQYF.

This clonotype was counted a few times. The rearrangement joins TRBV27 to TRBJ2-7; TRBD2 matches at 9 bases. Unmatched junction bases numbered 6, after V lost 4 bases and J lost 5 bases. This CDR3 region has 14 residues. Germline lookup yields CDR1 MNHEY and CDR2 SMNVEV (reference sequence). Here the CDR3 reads CASSSSGRRNEQYF. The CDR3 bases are TGTGCCAGCAGTTCAAGCGGGAGGCGAAACGAGCAGTACTTC.

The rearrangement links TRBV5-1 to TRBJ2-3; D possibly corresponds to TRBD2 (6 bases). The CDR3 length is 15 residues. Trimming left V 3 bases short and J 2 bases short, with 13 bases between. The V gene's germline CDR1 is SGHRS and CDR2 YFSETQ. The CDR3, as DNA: TGCGCCAGCAGCTCGACGACTAGTGCCACAGATACGCAGTATTTT. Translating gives CASSSTTSATDTQYF. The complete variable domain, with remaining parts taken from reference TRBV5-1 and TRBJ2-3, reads KAGVTQTPRYLIKTRGQQVTLSCSPISGHRSVSWYQQTPGQGLQFLFEYFSETQRNKGNFPGRFSGRQFSNSRSEMNVSTLELGDSALYLCASSSTTSATDTQYFGPGTRLTVL.

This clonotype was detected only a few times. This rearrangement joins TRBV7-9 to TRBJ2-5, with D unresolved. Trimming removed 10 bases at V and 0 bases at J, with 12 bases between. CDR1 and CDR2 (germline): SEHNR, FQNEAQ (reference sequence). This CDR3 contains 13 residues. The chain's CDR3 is CATTFENQETQYF. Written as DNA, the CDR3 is TGTGCCACCACTTTTGAAAACCAAGAGACCCAGTACTTC.

The DNA of the CDR3 is TGCGCCAGCAGCTTGGATGGACAGGGGACTCAAGAGACCCAGTACTTC. It codes for CASSLDGQGTQETQYF. The chain uses TRBV5-1 and TRBJ2-5; 9 nucleotides agree with TRBD1. This CDR3 spans 16 amino acids. V shed 0 bases, J shed 2 bases, and the junction held 5 bases outside the gene matches. In germline, CDR1 is SGHRS, CDR2 YFSETQ.

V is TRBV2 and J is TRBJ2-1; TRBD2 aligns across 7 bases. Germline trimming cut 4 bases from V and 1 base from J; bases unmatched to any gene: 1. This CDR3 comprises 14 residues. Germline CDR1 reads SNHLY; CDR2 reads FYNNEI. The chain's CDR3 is CASSGTRSYNEQFF. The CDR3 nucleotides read TGTGCCAGCAGTGGGACTAGATCCTACAATGAGCAGTTCTTC.

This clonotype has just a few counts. In DNA, the CDR3 is TGTGCCAGCAGCTTAGGAGGTCAGCGGAGGGGGCACTATGGCTACACCTTC. Its translation is CASSLGGQRRGHYGYTF. The chain joins TRBV7-2 to TRBJ1-2; 7 positions match TRBD1. Germline V lookup: CDR1 SGHTA, CDR2 FQGNSA. V lost 1 base and J lost 3; bases outside the gene matches: 11. The CDR3 contains 17 residues.

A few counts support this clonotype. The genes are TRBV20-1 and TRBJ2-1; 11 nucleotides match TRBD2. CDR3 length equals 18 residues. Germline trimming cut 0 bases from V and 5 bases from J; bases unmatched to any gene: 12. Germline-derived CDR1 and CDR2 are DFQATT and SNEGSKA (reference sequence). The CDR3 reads CSARENYRASGRNNEQFF. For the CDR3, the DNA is TGCAGTGCTAGAGAGAACTATCGGGCTAGCGGGAGGAACAATGAGCAGTTCTTC.

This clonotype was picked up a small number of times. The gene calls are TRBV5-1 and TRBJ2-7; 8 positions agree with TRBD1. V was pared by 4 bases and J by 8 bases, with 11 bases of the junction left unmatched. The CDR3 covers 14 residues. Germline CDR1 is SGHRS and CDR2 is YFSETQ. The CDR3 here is CASSLDRDLRQQYF. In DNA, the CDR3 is TGCGCCAGCAGCCTGGACAGGGACCTCAGGCAGCAGTACTTC.

CDR3 residues: CASSQDRGGGEKLFF. DNA for the CDR3: TGTGCCAGCAGCCAAGATCGAGGAGGGGGGGAAAAACTGTTTTTT. This chain connects TRBV4-2 to TRBJ1-4, with D possibly TRBD1 on 6 matching bases. Trimming left V 0 bases short and J 8 bases short, with 13 bases between. There are 15 residues in the CDR3. CDR1 LGHNA and CDR2 YNFKEQ come from the germline V gene.

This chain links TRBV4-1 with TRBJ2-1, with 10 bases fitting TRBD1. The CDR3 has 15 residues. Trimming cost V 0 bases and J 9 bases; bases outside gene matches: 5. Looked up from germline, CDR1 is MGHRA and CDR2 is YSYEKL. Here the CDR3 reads CASSQEGQGSGEQFF. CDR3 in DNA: TGCGCCAGCAGCCAAGAGGGACAGGGGTCAGGTGAGCAGTTCTTC.

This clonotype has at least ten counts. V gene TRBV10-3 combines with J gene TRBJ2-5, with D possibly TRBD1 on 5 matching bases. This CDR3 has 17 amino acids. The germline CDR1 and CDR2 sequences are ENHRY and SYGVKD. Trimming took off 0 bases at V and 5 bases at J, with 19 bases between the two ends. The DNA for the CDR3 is TGTGCCATCAGTGAGTCGGGGCCGTCGACCGTCCGGGAGACCCAGTACTTC. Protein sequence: CAISESGPSTVRETQYF.

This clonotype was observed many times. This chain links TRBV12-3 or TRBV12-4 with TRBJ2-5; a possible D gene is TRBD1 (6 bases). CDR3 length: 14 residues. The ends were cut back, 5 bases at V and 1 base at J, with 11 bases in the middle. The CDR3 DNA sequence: TGTGCCAGCAGTCCACGGACAGCCCAAGAGACCCAGTACTTC. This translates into CASSPRTAQETQYF.